Below are 19 T cell receptor beta chains sequenced from a single sample in a study of shared clonotypes between healthy human individuals. The protocol was immunoSEQ multiplex PCR, while the TCRdb copy is restricted to in-frame clones and leaves out a portion. The data hold 780,000 or so clones, with 72% observed a single time. The sample consisted of memory CD4+ T cells sorted from blood. This sample's subset: CD45RA-negative fraction. Source of these receptors: a woman aged 25 to 45 in good health.

V gene TRBV19 combines with J gene TRBJ1-1, with D uncertain. In germline, CDR1 is LNHDA, CDR2 SQIVND (reference sequence). There are 14 residues in the CDR3. V lost 2 bases and J lost 4, with 11 bases in between. CDR3 bases: TGTGCCAGTAGTATACCAAGGGTGGGCACTGAAGCTTTCTTT. It translates to CASSIPRVGTEAFF.

The chain recombines TRBV11-3 with TRBJ2-2; 9 bases are a match to TRBD2. Germline V gives CDR1 SGHNT, CDR2 YENEEA. This CDR3 region has 15 residues. V shed 9 bases and J 0 bases; nucleotides not matched to a gene: 5. The CDR3, as DNA: TGTGCCAGAAAAAGACTAGCGGCGAACACCGGGGAGCTGTTTTTT. It specifies CARKRLAANTGELFF.

The rearrangement uses TRBV7-2 and TRBJ1-5; TRBD1 might be the D (5 bases). Deletions cut 7 bases from V and 6 bases from J, with 13 bases between. CDR1 and CDR2 (germline): SGHTA, FQGNSA. CDR3 size: 13 residues. CDR3 coding DNA: TGTGCCAGCAACATGTACACAGGTCAGCCCCAGCATTTT. This translates into CASNMYTGQPQHF.

The chain links TRBV4-1 to TRBJ2-2, with D possibly matching TRBD2 (6 bases). Germline assignment: CDR1 MGHRA and CDR2 YSYEKL. Trimming stripped 1 base from V and 6 bases from J, with 9 bases between. The CDR3 extends over 14 amino acids. The CDR3 spells CASSQVGGPGELFF. CDR3 in DNA: TGCGCCAGCAGCCAAGTGGGAGGTCCCGGGGAGCTGTTTTTT.

The CDR3 DNA follows: TGTGCCAGCAGCTTAGTTTCTGGCGGGACATTTAATGAGCAGTTCTTC. Translation gives CASSLVSGGTFNEQFF. The rearrangement joins TRBV7-2 to TRBJ2-1; D possibly matches TRBD1 or TRBD2 (6 bases each). The CDR3 contains 16 residues. Trimming shortened V by 1 base and J by 7 bases, and 17 bases separated the two germline ends. The germline V gene has CDR1 SGHTA and CDR2 FQGNSA. The full variable domain, its missing parts supplied by reference TRBV7-2 and TRBJ2-1, is GAGVSQSPSNKVTEKGKDVELRCDPISGHTALYWYRQSLGQGLEFLIYFQGNSAPDKSGLPSDRFSAERTGGSVSTLTIQRTQQEDSAVYLCASSLVSGGTFNEQFFGPGTRLTVL.

This clone was recorded a few times. The J gene is TRBJ2-3, the V gene TRBV7-6; maybe TRBD1 (6 bases). The V gene's germline CDR1 is SGHVS and CDR2 FNYEAQ. The CDR3 length is 15 residues. V shed 3 bases and J shed 2 bases, with 12 bases lying between them. The CDR3 DNA sequence: TGTGCCAGCAGCTTGGCCCAGGGGATCACAGATACGCAGTATTTT. Protein: CASSLAQGITDTQYF.

V is TRBV5-1 and J is TRBJ2-5; TRBD1 aligns across 7 bases. CDR3 length equals 14 residues. Germline CDR1 and CDR2: SGHRS and YFSETQ. Trimming cost V 4 bases and J 5 bases; bases outside gene matches: 8. The CDR3 reads CASSLGQLEETQYF. The CDR3 DNA sequence: TGCGCCAGCAGCCTGGGACAGTTAGAGGAGACCCAGTACTTC. Full variable domain (rest looked up from reference TRBV5-1 and TRBJ2-5): KAGVTQTPRYLIKTRGQQVTLSCSPISGHRSVSWYQQTPGQGLQFLFEYFSETQRNKGNFPGRFSGRQFSNSRSEMNVSTLELGDSALYLCASSLGQLEETQYFGPGTRLLVL.

This clone was observed a single time. The chain joins TRBV13 to TRBJ2-7; D gene unclear. With 4 bases removed from V and 3 bases from J, the gap between germline ends came to 7 bases. Germline loops: CDR1 PRHDT, CDR2 FYEKMQ (reference sequence). This CDR3 is built from 12 residues. In nucleotides, the CDR3 is TGTGCCAGCAGCTCCCCGGGCTACGAGCAGTACTTC. Protein sequence: CASSSPGYEQYF.

This clone was detected only a few times. Other nucleotide sequences from this sample produce the same CDR3. V gene TRBV5-1 combines with J gene TRBJ2-1, with TRBD2 matching over 10 bases. Trimming at V came to 1 base and at J to 4 bases, leaving 2 bases not matched to a gene. The CDR3 is 15 amino acids. CDR1 is SGHRS and CDR2 is YFSETQ in the germline V gene. The CDR3 DNA reads TGCGCCAGCAGCTTGTCTAGCGGGGGATACAATGAGCAGTTCTTC. Translation gives CASSLSSGGYNEQFF.

This chain connects TRBV19 to TRBJ2-2; the D gene could be TRBD1 or TRBD2 (5 bases each). CDR3 length: 13 residues. The V end lost 9 bases, the J end lost 6 bases, and 14 bases lay between the germline ends. Germline CDR1 and CDR2: LNHDA and SQIVND (reference sequence). The CDR3 sequence: CASRDVSPGELFF. The CDR3 DNA follows: TGTGCCAGCAGGGACGTTTCCCCCGGGGAGCTGTTTTTT. Supplemented by reference TRBV19 and TRBJ2-2, the full variable domain reads DGGITQSPKYLFRKEGQNVTLSCEQNLNHDAMYWYRQDPGQGLRLIYYSQIVNDFQKGDIAEGYSVSREKKESFPLTVTSAQKNPTAFYLCASRDVSPGELFFGEGSRLTVL.

This clone was picked up a small number of times. V gene TRBV18 combines with J gene TRBJ1-1; 8 nucleotides align to TRBD1. Germline V gene lookup returns CDR1 KGHSH and CDR2 LQKENI. The ends lost 3 bases at V and 4 bases at J; junction bases unmatched: 10. This CDR3 region has 16 residues. CDR3 coding DNA: TGTGCCAGCTCACCGAGTCTGCAGGGGGCCGTCACTGAAGCTTTCTTT. It translates to CASSPSLQGAVTEAFF.

This clone showed up just a few times. The chain carries TRBV5-1 and TRBJ1-4; D may be TRBD1 (5 bases). Germline CDR1 and CDR2: SGHRS and YFSETQ. CDR3 length: 14 residues. The germline V and J ends were trimmed by 3 bases and 8 bases, with 14 bases remaining between them. The CDR3 reads CASSSGLLEEKLFF. The DNA of the CDR3 is TGCGCCAGCAGCTCGGGGCTGCTGGAAGAAAAACTGTTTTTT.

This clone has just one count. V gene TRBV28 combines with J gene TRBJ1-5, with 7 bases lining up with TRBD1. CDR1 is MDHEN and CDR2 is SYDVKM in the germline V gene. This CDR3 spans 15 amino acids. V trimming: 6 bases; J trimming: 4 bases; junction bases outside the gene matches: 9. CDR3 sequence reads: CASSAAGGPNQPQHF. In DNA, the CDR3 is TGTGCCAGCAGCGCGGCAGGGGGTCCGAATCAGCCCCAGCATTTT.

The CDR3 loop reads CASSLRLAGTYEQYF. CDR3 sequence (DNA): TGTGCCAGCAGCTTGCGGCTAGCGGGAACCTACGAGCAGTACTTC. This chain connects TRBV5-8 to TRBJ2-7; TRBD2 agrees at 9 bases. CDR3 length: 15 residues. Losses at the gene ends were 1 base for V and 2 bases for J; bases not matched to a gene: 4. Germline V CDR1 and CDR2: SGHTS, YDEGEE.

This clone turned up a few times. The rearrangement links TRBV27 to TRBJ1-2; D uncertain. This CDR3 spans 14 amino acids. The V end was cut by 2 bases, the J end by 7 bases, with 14 bases between. CDR1 is MNHEY and CDR2 is SMNVEV in the germline V gene (reference sequence). In nucleotides, the CDR3 is TGTGCCAGCAGTTTAACGAGGACGGCTGCTGGCTACACCTTC. This gives the protein CASSLTRTAAGYTF.

This clone was observed a few times. The chain joins TRBV27 to TRBJ2-3; D not certain. The CDR3 has 14 residues. Germline CDR1 reads MNHEY; CDR2 reads SMNVEV (reference sequence). V was pared by 4 bases and J by 3 bases, with 11 bases between. The CDR3 DNA is TGTGCCAGCAGTTCGCACGGAGAGACAGATACGCAGTATTTT. Translating it yields CASSSHGETDTQYF.

This sequence joins TRBV6-6 and TRBJ2-3; D is possibly TRBD2 (5 bases). CDR3 length: 14 residues. V lost 7 bases to trimming and J lost 2 bases, with 13 bases between them. Germline values: CDR1 MNHNY, CDR2 SVGAGI (reference sequence). The CDR3 DNA reads TGTGCCAGCAAGTGGGGAGAAAACACAGATACGCAGTATTTT. Translation: CASKWGENTDTQYF.

The CDR3 spells CASSPGTAHEQYF. CDR3 DNA sequence: TGCGCCAGCAGCCCAGGGACAGCACACGAGCAGTACTTC. The rearrangement links TRBV5-1 to TRBJ2-7; 7 bases line up with TRBD1. The CDR3 runs 13 residues. The junction had 6 bases not matched to a gene; V was cut back by 4 bases and J by 5 bases. CDR1 is SGHRS and CDR2 is YFSETQ in the germline V gene.

J is TRBJ2-1 and V is TRBV11-2; a possible D gene is TRBD2 (5 bases). This CDR3 is built from 14 residues. Germline values: CDR1 SGHAT, CDR2 FQNNGV. V dropped 1 base and J dropped 6 bases, with 10 bases sitting between them. Written as DNA, the CDR3 is TGTGCCAGCAGCTTAGGGAGGACTTCCAATGAGCAGTTCTTC. Translated, it gives CASSLGRTSNEQFF. The variable domain in full, with the rest retrieved from reference TRBV11-2 and TRBJ2-1, is EAGVAQSPRYKIIEKRQSVAFWCNPISGHATLYWYQQILGQGPKLLIQFQNNGVVDDSQLPKDRFSAERLKGVDSTLKIQPAKLEDSAVYLCASSLGRTSNEQFFGPGTRLTVL.